The 31 T cell receptor beta chains below all came from one sample that was sequenced in a study of blood T cell repertoires in COVID-19. Repertoires were generated with immunoSEQ multiplex PCR, while TCRdb's copy carries only in-frame clones and drops some. The sample contains around 210,000 clones, about nine tenths of which appear only once. Sequenced input: peripheral blood. The receptor set was obtained from a woman in her 70s with acute or convalescent COVID-19.

This chain links TRBV3-1 (or the pseudogene TRBV3-2) with TRBJ2-3; D possibly corresponds to TRBD1 (6 bases). CDR3 length: 14 residues. The V and J ends lost 5 bases and 3 bases respectively, with 12 bases between them. CDR1 LGHDT and CDR2 YNNKEL come from the germline V gene (reference sequence). Here the CDR3 reads CASSLGQGTDTQYF. The DNA of the CDR3 is TGTGCCAGCAGCTTGGGACAAGGTACAGATACGCAGTATTTT.

With regard to this clone: A junction end diverges from the germline sequence, so it may reflect a read error. The chain joins TRBV6-5 to TRBJ2-7, with 10 bases identical to TRBD1. The length of the CDR3 is 15 residues. CDR1 and CDR2 from the germline V gene are MNHEY and SVGAGI. CDR3 residues: CSSSSPGQGSYEQYF. CDR3 nucleotides: TGTTCCAGCAGTTCCCCGGGACAGGGGTCCTACGAGCAGTACTTC.

V and J are TRBV29-1 and TRBJ1-2; 7 positions match TRBD1. CDR3 length equals 13 residues. Trimming took 1 base from V and 7 from J; bases not matched to a gene: 6. Germline V lookup: CDR1 SQVTM, CDR2 ANQGSEA. Here the CDR3 reads CSVEGEGAGGYTF. The CDR3 DNA reads TGCAGCGTTGAAGGAGAGGGGGCAGGTGGCTACACCTTC.

V usage is TRBV19 and J usage is TRBJ2-5; 14 nucleotides agree with TRBD2. In germline, CDR1 is LNHDA, CDR2 SQIVND (reference sequence). This CDR3 spans 14 amino acids. The V segment lost 4 bases and the J segment 8 bases; nucleotides outside the gene matches: 3. The CDR3 DNA reads TGTGCCAGTAGTACGGGACTAGCGGGAGTAACCCAGTACTTC. Translated, it gives CASSTGLAGVTQYF.

The genes are TRBV6-6 and TRBJ1-1, with D unclear. V shed 6 bases and J shed 3 bases, with 11 bases lying between them. The CDR3 loop spans 13 amino acids. In germline, CDR1 is MNHNY, CDR2 SVGAGI (reference sequence). CDR3 sequence: CASRGRFDTEAFF. As DNA, the CDR3 is TGTGCCAGCAGGGGGAGATTCGACACTGAAGCTTTCTTT.

This clone was detected a few times. The rearrangement uses TRBV25-1 and TRBJ2-7; D ambiguous. The CDR3 has 14 amino acids. V was clipped by 0 bases and J by 4 bases, with 10 bases between them. CDR1 and CDR2 from the germline V gene are MGHDK and SYGVNS. CDR3 coding DNA: TGTGCCAGCAGTGAATATGTCAGGTCGTACGAGCAGTACTTC. This encodes CASSEYVRSYEQYF.

The genes are TRBV7-2 and TRBJ2-3, with 14 nucleotides matching TRBD2. V was clipped by 3 bases and J by 7 bases; unmatched bases: 9. This CDR3 contains 17 residues. From germline, CDR1 is SGHTA and CDR2 FQGNSA. CDR3 in amino acids: CASSFSGTSGSSNTQYF. Written as DNA, the CDR3 is TGTGCCAGCAGCTTCTCCGGGACTAGCGGGAGTTCGAATACGCAGTATTTT. The full variable domain, with the rest looked up from reference TRBV7-2 and TRBJ2-3, is GAGVSQSPSNKVTEKGKDVELRCDPISGHTALYWYRQSLGQGLEFLIYFQGNSAPDKSGLPSDRFSAERTGGSVSTLTIQRTQQEDSAVYLCASSFSGTSGSSNTQYFGPGTRLTVL.

The V call is TRBV28, the J call TRBJ1-2; the match to TRBD1 covers 7 bases. V was pared by 6 bases and J by 4 bases, with 8 bases of the junction left unmatched. CDR1 and CDR2 (germline): MDHEN, SYDVKM. The CDR3 has 14 residues. CDR3 in amino acids: CASRGDRVRYGYTF. The CDR3 bases are TGTGCCAGCAGGGGTGACAGGGTTCGCTATGGCTACACCTTC.

CDR3: CATSKGGWDYGYTF. CDR3 in DNA: TGTGCCACCAGCAAAGGAGGGTGGGACTATGGCTACACCTTC. The genes are TRBV15 and TRBJ1-2; D gene unclear. The length of the CDR3 is 14 residues. V was shortened by 4 bases and J by 3 bases, with 12 bases between the two germline ends. From germline, CDR1 is LNHNV and CDR2 YYDKDF (reference sequence).

The chain joins TRBV12-5 to TRBJ2-7; TRBD1 matches 8 bases. CDR3 size: 14 residues. The germline V gene encodes CDR1 LGHNT and CDR2 FRNRAP. V lost 4 bases, J lost 6 bases, and 8 bases stayed unmatched. Written as DNA, the CDR3 is TGTGCTAGTGGTTCTAGGACAGGGCTAGCCGAGCAGTACTTC. Translated: CASGSRTGLAEQYF. The full variable domain, in which reference TRBV12-5 and TRBJ2-7 provide the parts outside the CDR3, is DARVTQTPRHKVTEMGQEVTMRCQPILGHNTVFWYRQTMMQGLELLAYFRNRAPLDDSGMPKDRFSAEMPDATLATLKIQPSEPRDSAVYFCASGSRTGLAEQYFGPGTRLTVT.

The chain employs TRBV19 and TRBJ1-6; 8 nucleotides line up with TRBD1. Germline assignment: CDR1 LNHDA and CDR2 SQIVND (reference sequence). This CDR3 region has 14 residues. Trimming cost V 4 bases and J 10 bases; bases outside gene matches: 6. CDR3 residues: CASSTRQGSSPLHF. The CDR3 DNA sequence: TGTGCCAGTAGTACAAGACAGGGGTCCTCACCCCTCCACTTT.

The chain has TRBV5-4 and TRBJ2-7; the match to TRBD2 covers 9 bases. Trimming removed 4 bases from V and 4 bases from J; junction bases left unmatched: 12. Looked up from germline, CDR1 is SGHNT and CDR2 is YYREEE (reference sequence). The CDR3 has 16 amino acids. CDR3 sequence: CASSQVKPGLAYEQYF. The CDR3 coding sequence is TGTGCCAGCAGCCAGGTTAAACCGGGACTAGCTTACGAGCAGTACTTC.

This sequence joins TRBV3-1 (or the pseudogene TRBV3-2) and TRBJ2-5; weak D call: TRBD2 (6 bases). This CDR3 spans 14 amino acids. The V end was cut by 4 bases, the J end by 4 bases, with 13 bases between. Germline-derived CDR1 and CDR2 are LGHDT and YNNKEL (reference sequence). The CDR3 coding sequence is TGTGCCAGCAGCCGTCCGGGACTTAGAGAGACCCAGTACTTC. It specifies CASSRPGLRETQYF.

The chain joins TRBV7-2 to TRBJ2-3, with D unclear. The CDR3 runs 14 residues. V lost 5 bases, J lost 0 bases, and 9 bases lay in between. CDR1 is SGHTA and CDR2 is FQGNSA in the germline V gene. CDR3 sequence (DNA): TGTGCCAGCAGCCCGATGACTAGCACAGATACGCAGTATTTT. It is translated as CASSPMTSTDTQYF.

This clone was seen once. The V and J genes are TRBV11-3 and TRBJ1-1, with 7 bases matching TRBD1. Germline V gene lookup returns CDR1 SGHNT and CDR2 YENEEA. The CDR3 spans 14 residues. After removal of 4 bases from V and 1 base from J, the junction contained 3 bases not matched to a gene. This CDR3 is CASSSGQSNTEAFF. CDR3 sequence (DNA): TGTGCCAGCAGCTCGGGACAGTCGAACACTGAAGCTTTCTTT.

J is TRBJ2-1 and V is TRBV13; tentative D call: TRBD2 (7 bases). Germline CDR1 is PRHDT and CDR2 is FYEKMQ (reference sequence). The V end was cut by 5 bases, the J end by 0 bases, with 14 bases between. CDR3 size: 16 residues. The CDR3 sequence is CASSPPGGVSYNEQFF. CDR3 coding DNA: TGTGCCAGCAGCCCACCGGGGGGCGTCTCCTACAATGAGCAGTTCTTC.

The genes are TRBV5-1 and TRBJ1-1, with 8 bases that match TRBD1. The CDR3 covers 16 residues. In germline, CDR1 is SGHRS, CDR2 YFSETQ. V dropped 0 bases and J dropped 1; count of bases not matched to a gene: 5. The CDR3 DNA reads TGCGCCAGCAGCTTGGCTCGGACAGGGAGGAACACTGAAGCTTTCTTT. Encoded protein: CASSLARTGRNTEAFF.

V usage is TRBV10-1 and J usage is TRBJ2-1; TRBD1 matches 8 bases. Germline lookup yields CDR1 WNHNN and CDR2 SYGVQD (reference sequence). V gave up 0 bases and J gave up 2 bases; unmatched junction bases: 3. The CDR3 loop spans 16 amino acids. The CDR3, as DNA: TGCGCCAGCAGTGAGTCTTCAGGGGGCCCCTACAATGAGCAGTTCTTC. Amino acids: CASSESSGGPYNEQFF.

The chain links TRBV16 to TRBJ1-1; weak D call: TRBD1 (6 bases). CDR1 is KGHSY and CDR2 is FQNENV in the germline V gene. With 1 base removed from V and 5 bases from J, the gap between germline ends came to 8 bases. The CDR3 runs to 13 residues. In DNA form, the CDR3 reads TGTGCCAGCAGCCAATACAGGGTTACTGAAGCTTTCTTT. Translating it yields CASSQYRVTEAFF.

V usage is TRBV10-3 and J usage is TRBJ2-7; tentative D call: TRBD1 (6 bases). Trimming cost V 3 bases and J 9 bases, with 18 bases left between them. The CDR3 loop spans 14 amino acids. Per germline, CDR1 ENHRY and CDR2 SYGVKD. CDR3 sequence (DNA): TGTGCCATCAGTGACGGGGACACCGCAGCAGGGCAGTACTTC. This encodes CAISDGDTAAGQYF.

This clone was counted a single time. This chain joins TRBV29-1 and TRBJ1-1, with no clear D. The CDR3 is 14 amino acids. Looked up from germline, CDR1 is SQVTM and CDR2 is ANQGSEA. Between the trimmed V and J ends, which lost 0 bases and 0 bases, there was a span of 8 bases. DNA of the CDR3: TGCAGCGTTGAAGAATGGGCGCTGAACACTGAAGCTTTCTTT. It codes for CSVEEWALNTEAFF.

The V and J genes are TRBV4-1 and TRBJ2-7; D perhaps matches TRBD2 (5 bases). CDR3 length equals 16 residues. V lost 0 bases and J 1 base, leaving 13 bases between the germline ends. Germline CDR1 MGHRA, CDR2 YSYEKL. CDR3 residues: CASSQDQRSGSYEQYF. The CDR3 DNA is TGCGCCAGCAGCCAAGACCAACGGTCGGGGTCCTACGAGCAGTACTTC.

The V call is TRBV5-4, the J call TRBJ1-2; D remains ambiguous. Germline CDR1 is SGHNT and CDR2 is YYREEE (reference sequence). The CDR3 length is 14 residues. V dropped 0 bases and J dropped 4 bases, with 10 bases sitting between them. CDR3 residues: CASSLAGPPYGYTF. The DNA of the CDR3 is TGTGCCAGCAGCTTGGCTGGGCCGCCCTATGGCTACACCTTC.

The genes are TRBV20-1 and TRBJ2-7; no definite D call. The germline V gene encodes CDR1 DFQATT and CDR2 SNEGSKA (reference sequence). Trimming left V 5 bases short and J 5 bases short, with 10 bases between. This CDR3 is 11 amino acids long. CDR3 loop: CSAAPQDEQYF. Written as DNA, the CDR3 is TGCAGTGCTGCCCCGCAGGACGAGCAGTACTTC.

The chain recombines TRBV29-1 with TRBJ1-2; a weak D match, TRBD1 (6 bases). The CDR3 loop spans 13 amino acids. CDR1 is SQVTM and CDR2 is ANQGSEA in the germline V gene. Trimming removed 7 bases from V and 5 bases from J, with 17 bases in between. CDR3 in DNA: TGCAGCGCGACGGGGAGGGGGAAGTATGGCTACACCTTC. It yields the protein CSATGRGKYGYTF. Full variable domain (outside the CDR3, taken from reference TRBV29-1 and TRBJ1-2): SAVISQKPSRDICQRGTSLTIQCQVDSQVTMMFWYRQQPGQSLTLIATANQGSEATYESGFVIDKFPISRPNLTFSTLTVSNMSPEDSSIYLCSATGRGKYGYTFGSGTRLTVV.

The genes are TRBV29-1 and TRBJ2-5; 13 nucleotides align to TRBD2. The CDR3 runs 15 residues. V shed 7 bases and J 0 bases; nucleotides not matched to a gene: 5. Germline CDR1 and CDR2: SQVTM and ANQGSEA. For the CDR3, the DNA is TGCAGCGCCCGGACTAGCGGGAGCAACCAAGAGACCCAGTACTTC. Residues: CSARTSGSNQETQYF.

The V and J genes are TRBV18 and TRBJ1-4; 8 bases map to TRBD1. The V segment lost 5 bases and the J segment 8 bases; nucleotides outside the gene matches: 7. There are 14 residues in the CDR3. Per germline, CDR1 KGHSH and CDR2 LQKENI. The CDR3 DNA follows: TGTGCCAGCTCATCGGGACAGGCGGTGGAAAAACTGTTTTTT. Amino acid sequence: CASSSGQAVEKLFF.

The CDR3 spells CASSIGGVRTDTQYF. The CDR3 DNA reads as TGTGCCAGTAGTATAGGGGGAGTAAGGACAGATACGCAGTATTTT. The gene calls are TRBV19 and TRBJ2-3; D may be TRBD2 (5 bases). Germline-derived CDR1 and CDR2 are LNHDA and SQIVND (reference sequence). Deletions cut 1 base from V and 3 bases from J, with 11 bases between. The CDR3 runs 15 residues.

The chain combines TRBV5-1 with TRBJ2-1; TRBD1 is a possible D gene (5 bases). The CDR3 totals 17 residues. CDR1 is SGHRS, CDR2 YFSETQ, per germline. Trimming pared 0 bases from V and 0 bases from J, leaving 13 bases between. The CDR3 spells CASSLGEGAASYNEQFF. CDR3 nucleotides: TGCGCCAGCAGCTTGGGAGAAGGGGCAGCCTCCTACAATGAGCAGTTCTTC.

The chain carries TRBV11-2 and TRBJ2-2; 9 bases line up with TRBD2. The V gene's germline CDR1 is SGHAT and CDR2 FQNNGV. This CDR3 is 19 amino acids long. Unmatched junction bases numbered 18, after V lost 5 bases and J lost 5 bases. CDR3: CASSLYHLSGSALTGELFF. The CDR3 DNA is TGTGCCAGCAGCCTATACCACCTTAGCGGGAGTGCTTTGACCGGGGAGCTGTTTTTT.

This clone appeared a few times. This chain uses TRBV18 with TRBJ2-4, with 8 nucleotides matching TRBD1. Germline CDR1 and CDR2: KGHSH and LQKENI. Trimming at V came to 0 bases and at J to 6 bases, leaving 10 bases not matched to a gene. The CDR3 extends over 17 amino acids. CDR3 bases: TGTGCCAGCTCACCACCCGGGACAGGTCAGGTGGTAAACATTCAGTACTTC. Translating gives CASSPPGTGQVVNIQYF.